These T cell receptor beta chains were read from a single sample in a study of cytomegalovirus exposure and HLA in healthy donors. The data were produced by immunoSEQ multiplex PCR, yet TCRdb's version contains in-frame clones alone and is incomplete. This sample yields more than 75,000 clones, of which more than 80% are seen a single time; 2.3% belongs to the top ten. The sample comprised PBMCs. These receptors all come from a man aged 18 to 30 in good health and CMV-seronegative. The CDR3 runs from the conserved cysteine through the conserved F or W. Each record gives: clone size, V gene, D gene, J gene, CDR3 DNA, CDR3 protein. The D gene is left open where the match is weak. Expanded clones are given a class, and other clones once, few, many or no size at all.

abundance: NA; v_gene: TRBV10-3; d_gene: NA; j_gene: TRBJ2-1; CDR3nt: TGTGCCATCAGTGAGTCGACGCAGGGCTACAATGAGCAGTTCTTC; CDR3aa: CAISESTQGYNEQFF
abundance: once; v_gene: TRBV7-3; d_gene: NA; j_gene: TRBJ2-3; CDR3nt: TGTGCCAGCAGCACACGCGGGGGCACAGATACGCAGTATTTT; CDR3aa: CASSTRGGTDTQYF
abundance: NA; v_gene: TRBV15; d_gene: NA; j_gene: TRBJ1-6; CDR3nt: TGTGCCACCAGCAGAGAAATATATCAGGGTAATAATTCACCCCTCCACTTT; CDR3aa: CATSREIYQGNNSPLHF
abundance: NA; v_gene: TRBV7-6; d_gene: NA; j_gene: TRBJ2-5; CDR3nt: TGTGCCAGCAGCTTAGGGCGGTCCCAAGAGACCCAGTACTTC; CDR3aa: CASSLGRSQETQYF
abundance: NA; v_gene: TRBV30; d_gene: NA; j_gene: TRBJ2-4; CDR3nt: TGTGCCTACCAACCGGGACTCTCCAAAAACATTCAGTACTTC; CDR3aa: CAYQPGLSKNIQYF
abundance: NA; v_gene: TRBV7-2; d_gene: TRBD1; j_gene: TRBJ2-6; CDR3nt: TGTGCCAGCATCAGGGACAGAAACTCTGGGGCCAACGTCCTGACTTTC; CDR3aa: CASIRDRNSGANVLTF
abundance: few; v_gene: TRBV28; d_gene: NA; j_gene: TRBJ1-5; CDR3nt: TGTGCCAGCAGTTCGTGGGGAGGTCAGCCCCAGCATTTT; CDR3aa: CASSSWGGQPQHF
abundance: NA; v_gene: TRBV29-1; d_gene: NA; j_gene: TRBJ2-1; CDR3nt: TGCAGCGGTCGGGACACTTCAGTTGCTGAGCAGTTCTTC; CDR3aa: CSGRDTSVAEQFF
abundance: NA; v_gene: TRBV7-2; d_gene: NA; j_gene: TRBJ2-1; CDR3nt: TGTGCCAGTGGGCTAGCGGTACAGGGTTGGGTAAATGAGCAGTTCTTC; CDR3aa: CASGLAVQGWVNEQFF
abundance: NA; v_gene: TRBV29-1; d_gene: NA; j_gene: TRBJ2-7; CDR3nt: TGCAGCGTTTCCTTAACCTACGAGCAGTACTTC; CDR3aa: CSVSLTYEQYF
abundance: NA; v_gene: TRBV7-9; d_gene: TRBD2; j_gene: TRBJ2-1; CDR3nt: TGTGCCAGCAGCCGAGGACTAGCGCGTCCCTCCTCCTACAATGAGCAGTTCTTC; CDR3aa: CASSRGLARPSSYNEQFF
abundance: NA; v_gene: TRBV7-2; d_gene: TRBD2; j_gene: TRBJ2-5; CDR3nt: TGTGCCAGCAGCTTAGAGATGGTGGCTAGCGGAGTAGAGACCCAGTACTTC; CDR3aa: CASSLEMVASGVETQYF
abundance: NA; v_gene: TRBV6-1; d_gene: NA; j_gene: TRBJ1-4; CDR3nt: TGTGCCAGCAGTGAGGGAGGATCCTTTGAAAAACTGTTTTTT; CDR3aa: CASSEGGSFEKLFF